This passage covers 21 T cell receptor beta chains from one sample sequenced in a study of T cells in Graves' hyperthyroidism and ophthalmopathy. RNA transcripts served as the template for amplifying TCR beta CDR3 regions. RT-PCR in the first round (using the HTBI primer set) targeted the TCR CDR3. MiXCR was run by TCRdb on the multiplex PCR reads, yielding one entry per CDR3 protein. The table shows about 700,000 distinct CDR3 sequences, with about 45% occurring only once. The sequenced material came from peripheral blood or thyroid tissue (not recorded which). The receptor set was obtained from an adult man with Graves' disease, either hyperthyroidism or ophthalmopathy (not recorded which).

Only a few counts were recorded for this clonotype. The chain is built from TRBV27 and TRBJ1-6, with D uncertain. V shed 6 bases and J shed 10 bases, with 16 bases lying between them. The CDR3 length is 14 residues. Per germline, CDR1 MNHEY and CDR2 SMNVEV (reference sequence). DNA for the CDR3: TGTGCCAGCAGGAGACACGCTTGGGGATCACCCCTCCACTTT. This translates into CASRRHAWGSPLHF.

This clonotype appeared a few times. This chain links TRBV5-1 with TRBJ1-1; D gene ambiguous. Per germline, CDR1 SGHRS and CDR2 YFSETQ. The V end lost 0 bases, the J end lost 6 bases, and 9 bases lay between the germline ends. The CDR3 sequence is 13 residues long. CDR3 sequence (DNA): TGCGCCAGCAGCTTGGCGGGGTACGCTGAAGCTTTCTTT. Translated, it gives CASSLAGYAEAFF.

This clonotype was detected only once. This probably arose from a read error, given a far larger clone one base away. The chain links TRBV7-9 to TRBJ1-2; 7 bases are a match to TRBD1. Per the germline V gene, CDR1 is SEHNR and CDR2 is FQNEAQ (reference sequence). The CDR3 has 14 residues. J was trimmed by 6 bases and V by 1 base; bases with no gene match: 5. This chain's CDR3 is CASSLGQGYHGYTF. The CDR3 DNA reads TGTGCCAGCAGCTTAGGACAGGGCTACCATGGCTACACCTTC.

Here the CDR3 DNA reads TGTGCCAGCAGGGAGCCGGGACAGGGAGAATACGAGCAGTACTTC. Translating it yields CASREPGQGEYEQYF. This chain joins TRBV7-6 and TRBJ2-7, with TRBD1 matching 9 bases. The CDR3 consists of 15 residues. Germline-derived CDR1 and CDR2 are SGHVS and FNYEAQ. Trimming cost V 6 bases and J 4 bases; bases outside gene matches: 10.

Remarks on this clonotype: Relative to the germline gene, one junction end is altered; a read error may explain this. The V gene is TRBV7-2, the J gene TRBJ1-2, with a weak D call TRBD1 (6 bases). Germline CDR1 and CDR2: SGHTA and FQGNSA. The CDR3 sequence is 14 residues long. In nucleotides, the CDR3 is TGTGCCTGCAGCTTCCCCCACAGGGACTATGGCTACACCTTC. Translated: CACSFPHRDYGYTF.

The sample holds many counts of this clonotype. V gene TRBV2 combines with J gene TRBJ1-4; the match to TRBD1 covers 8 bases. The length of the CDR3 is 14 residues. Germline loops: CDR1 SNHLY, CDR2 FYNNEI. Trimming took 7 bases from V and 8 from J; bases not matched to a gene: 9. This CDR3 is CASTLGQVGEKLFF. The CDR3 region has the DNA TGTGCCAGCACCCTGGGACAGGTCGGCGAAAAACTGTTTTTT.

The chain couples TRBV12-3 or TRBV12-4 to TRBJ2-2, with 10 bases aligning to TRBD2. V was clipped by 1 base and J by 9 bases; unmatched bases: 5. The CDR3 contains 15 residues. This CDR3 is CASSLGLAGDRELFF. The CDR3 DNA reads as TGTGCCAGCAGTTTAGGCCTAGCGGGAGATCGGGAGCTGTTTTTT.

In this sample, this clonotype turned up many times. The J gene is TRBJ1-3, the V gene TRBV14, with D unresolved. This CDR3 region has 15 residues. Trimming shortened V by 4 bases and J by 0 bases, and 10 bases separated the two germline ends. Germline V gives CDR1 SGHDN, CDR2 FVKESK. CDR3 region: CASSLGRSSGNTIYF. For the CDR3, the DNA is TGTGCCAGCAGCCTTGGACGGTCCTCTGGAAACACCATATATTTT.

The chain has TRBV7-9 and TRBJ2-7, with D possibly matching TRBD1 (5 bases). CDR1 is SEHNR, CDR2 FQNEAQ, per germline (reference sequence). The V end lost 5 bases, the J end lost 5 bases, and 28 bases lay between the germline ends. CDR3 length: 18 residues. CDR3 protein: CASSQEFQTVGTLNEQYF. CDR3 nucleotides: TGTGCCAGCAGCCAAGAATTCCAGACAGTGGGAACATTAAACGAGCAGTACTTC. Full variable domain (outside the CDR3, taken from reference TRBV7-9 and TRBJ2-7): DTGVSQNPRHKITKRGQNVTFRCDPISEHNRLYWYRQTLGQGPEFLTYFQNEAQLEKSRLLSDRFSAERPKGSFSTLEIQRTEQGDSAMYLCASSQEFQTVGTLNEQYFGPGTRLTVT.

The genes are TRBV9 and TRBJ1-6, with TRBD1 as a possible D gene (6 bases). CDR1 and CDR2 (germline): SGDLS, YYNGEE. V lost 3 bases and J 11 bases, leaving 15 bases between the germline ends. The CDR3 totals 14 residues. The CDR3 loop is CASSATGKQPPLHF. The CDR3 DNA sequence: TGTGCCAGCAGCGCCACAGGGAAACAGCCACCCCTCCACTTT. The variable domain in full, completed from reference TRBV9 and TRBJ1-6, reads DSGVTQTPKHLITATGQRVTLRCSPRSGDLSVYWYQQSLDQGLQFLIQYYNGEERAKGNILERFSAQQFPDLHSELNLSSLELGDSALYFCASSATGKQPPLHFGNGTRLTVT.

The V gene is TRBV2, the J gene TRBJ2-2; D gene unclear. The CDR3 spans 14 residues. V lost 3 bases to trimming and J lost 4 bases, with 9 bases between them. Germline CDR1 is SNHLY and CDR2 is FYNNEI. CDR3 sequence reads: CASSEAYGTGELFF. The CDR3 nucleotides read TGTGCCAGCAGTGAGGCGTACGGCACCGGGGAGCTGTTTTTT.

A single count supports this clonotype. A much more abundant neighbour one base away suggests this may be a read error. CDR3 region: CASSLFSYQPQHF. The CDR3, as DNA: TGTGCCAGCAGTCTGTTCAGCTATCAGCCCCAGCATTTT. The chain carries TRBV2 and TRBJ1-5; D call uncertain. Trimming removed 5 bases from V and 5 bases from J, with 10 bases in between. Germline V CDR1 and CDR2: SNHLY, FYNNEI. The CDR3 runs to 13 residues.

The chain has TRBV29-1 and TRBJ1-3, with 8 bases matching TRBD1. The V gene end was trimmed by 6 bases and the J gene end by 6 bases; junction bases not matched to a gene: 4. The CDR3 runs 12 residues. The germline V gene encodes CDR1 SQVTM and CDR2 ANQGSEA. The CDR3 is CSVRGQANTIYF. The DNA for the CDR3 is TGCAGCGTCCGGGGACAGGCAAACACCATATATTTT.

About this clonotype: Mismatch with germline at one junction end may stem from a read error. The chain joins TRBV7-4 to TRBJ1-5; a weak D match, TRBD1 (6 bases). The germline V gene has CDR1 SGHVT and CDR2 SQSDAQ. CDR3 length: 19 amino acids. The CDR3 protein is CASSLANPQMTGSNQPQHF. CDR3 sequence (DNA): TGTGCCAGCAGTTTAGCGAACCCCCAAATGACAGGTAGCAATCAGCCCCAGCATTTT.

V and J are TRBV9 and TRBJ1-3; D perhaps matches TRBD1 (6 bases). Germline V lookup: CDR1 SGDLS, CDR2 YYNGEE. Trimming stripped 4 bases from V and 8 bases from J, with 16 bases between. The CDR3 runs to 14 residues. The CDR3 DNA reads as TGTGCCAGCAGCAACCGAAGGGGGGTAGACACCATATATTTT. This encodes CASSNRRGVDTIYF.

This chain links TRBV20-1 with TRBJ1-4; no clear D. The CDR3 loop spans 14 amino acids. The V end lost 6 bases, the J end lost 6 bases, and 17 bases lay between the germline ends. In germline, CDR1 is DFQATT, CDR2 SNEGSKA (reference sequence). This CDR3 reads CSANRHNPDEKLFF. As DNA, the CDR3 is TGCAGTGCGAACCGGCACAACCCGGATGAAAAACTGTTTTTT.

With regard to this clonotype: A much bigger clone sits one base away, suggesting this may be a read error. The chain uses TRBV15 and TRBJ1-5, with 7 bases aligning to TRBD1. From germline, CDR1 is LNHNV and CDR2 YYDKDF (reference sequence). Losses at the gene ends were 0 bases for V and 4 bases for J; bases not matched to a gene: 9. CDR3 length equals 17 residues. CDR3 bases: TGTGCCACCAGCAGAGAGCTCCTACAGGGGCCTAATCAGCCCCAGCATTTT. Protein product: CATSRELLQGPNQPQHF.

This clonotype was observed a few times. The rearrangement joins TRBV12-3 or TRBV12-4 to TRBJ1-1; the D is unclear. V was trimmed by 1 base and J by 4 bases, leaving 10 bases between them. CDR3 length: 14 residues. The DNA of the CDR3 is TGTGCCAGCAGTTTAGGGGTGACGGGCACTGAAGCTTTCTTT. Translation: CASSLGVTGTEAFF.

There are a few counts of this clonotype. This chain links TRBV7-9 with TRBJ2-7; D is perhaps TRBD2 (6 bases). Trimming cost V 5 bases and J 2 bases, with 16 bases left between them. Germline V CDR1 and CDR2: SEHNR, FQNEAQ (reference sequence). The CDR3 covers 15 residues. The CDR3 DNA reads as TGTGCCAGCAGCCAAGTCGCGGGGCCCGCCTACGAGCAGTACTTC. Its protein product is CASSQVAGPAYEQYF.

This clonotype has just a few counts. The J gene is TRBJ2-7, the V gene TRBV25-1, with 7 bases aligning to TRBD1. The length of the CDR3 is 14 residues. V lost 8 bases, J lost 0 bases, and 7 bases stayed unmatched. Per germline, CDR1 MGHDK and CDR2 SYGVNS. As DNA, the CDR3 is TGTGCCAGCCGGGACAGAGACCTCTCCTACGAGCAGTACTTC. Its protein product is CASRDRDLSYEQYF.

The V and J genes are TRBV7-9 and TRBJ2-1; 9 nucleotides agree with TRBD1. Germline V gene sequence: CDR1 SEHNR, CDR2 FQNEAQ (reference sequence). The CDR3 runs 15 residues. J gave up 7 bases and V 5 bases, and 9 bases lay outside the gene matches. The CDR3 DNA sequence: TGTGCCAGCAGCCCCCCTACCGGGACAGGGAATGAGCAGTTCTTC. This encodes CASSPPTGTGNEQFF.